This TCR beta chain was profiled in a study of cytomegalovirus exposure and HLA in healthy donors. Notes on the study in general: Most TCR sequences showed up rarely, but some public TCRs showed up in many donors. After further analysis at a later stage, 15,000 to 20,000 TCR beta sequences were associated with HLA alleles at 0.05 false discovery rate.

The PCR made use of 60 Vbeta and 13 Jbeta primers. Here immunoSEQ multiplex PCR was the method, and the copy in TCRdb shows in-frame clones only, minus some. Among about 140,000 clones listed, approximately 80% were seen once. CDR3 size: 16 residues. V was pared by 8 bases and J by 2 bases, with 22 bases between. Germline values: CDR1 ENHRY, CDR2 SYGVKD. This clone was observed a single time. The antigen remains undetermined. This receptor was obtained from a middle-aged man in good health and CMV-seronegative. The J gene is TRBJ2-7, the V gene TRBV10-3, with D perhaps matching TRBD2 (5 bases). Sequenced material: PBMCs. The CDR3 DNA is TGTGCCATCCCGGCCGGGGTATGGCAGAACCCCTACGAGCAGTACTTC. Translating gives CAIPAGVWQNPYEQYF.